The clone carrying this T cell receptor (beta chain) is termed medium-sized (0.01 to 0.1%). This CDR3 has 13 amino acids. V was shortened by 5 bases and J by 5 bases, with 12 bases between the two germline ends. CDR1 is LNHNV, CDR2 YYDKDF, per germline (reference sequence). Exposure to brentuximab vedotin varied, and each patient had relapsed following autologous stem cell transplantation. These data are taken from a study of PD-1 blockade in classical Hodgkin lymphoma. Sequenced by immunoSEQ multiplex PCR; TCRdb stores in-frame clones only, minus some. The sample lists around 35,000 clones; 80% to 90% were seen once.

The chain uses TRBV15 and TRBJ2-5; perhaps TRBD2 as D (6 bases). Material: peripheral blood mononuclear cells (PBMCs), obtained before the second cycle of nivolumab. This receptor was obtained from a human donor with classical Hodgkin lymphoma. This chain's CDR3 is CATSGTGGETQYF. In nucleotides, the CDR3 is TGTGCCACCAGCGGCACAGGAGGGGAGACCCAGTACTTC.